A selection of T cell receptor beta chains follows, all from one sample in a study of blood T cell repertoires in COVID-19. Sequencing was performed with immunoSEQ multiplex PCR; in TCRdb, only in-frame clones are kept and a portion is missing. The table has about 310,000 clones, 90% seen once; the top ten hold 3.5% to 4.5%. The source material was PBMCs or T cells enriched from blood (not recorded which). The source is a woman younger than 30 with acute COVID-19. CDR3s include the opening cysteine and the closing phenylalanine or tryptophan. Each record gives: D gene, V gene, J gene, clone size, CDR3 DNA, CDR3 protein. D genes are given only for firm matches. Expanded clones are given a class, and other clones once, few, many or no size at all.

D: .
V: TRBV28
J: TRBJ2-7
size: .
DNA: TGTGCCAGCAAAAGTGGGGACTGGCGCTCCTACGAGCAGTACTTC
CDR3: CASKSGDWRSYEQYF

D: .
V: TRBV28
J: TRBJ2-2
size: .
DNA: TGTGCCAGCAGTTTAGTAGAAACCGGGGAGCTGTTTTTT
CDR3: CASSLVETGELFF

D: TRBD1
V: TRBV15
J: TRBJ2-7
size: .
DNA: TGTGCCACCAGAGCGACAGGGGCGGCTTTCTACGAGCAGTACTTC
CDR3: CATRATGAAFYEQYF

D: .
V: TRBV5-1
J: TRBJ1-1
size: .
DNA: TGCGCCAGCAGCATCGGTCAGGTGACCACTGAAGCTTTCTTT
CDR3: CASSIGQVTTEAFF

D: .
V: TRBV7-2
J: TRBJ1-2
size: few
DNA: TGTGCCAGCAGCTTAGTGGGGTCGGGGGGTAGCTACACCTTC
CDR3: CASSLVGSGGSYTF

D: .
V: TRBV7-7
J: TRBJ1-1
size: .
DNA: TGTGCTAGCAGCTTATCGGTGAACACTGAAGCTTTCTTT
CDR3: CASSLSVNTEAFF

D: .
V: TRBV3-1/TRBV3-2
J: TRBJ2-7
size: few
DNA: TGTGCCAGCAGCCAAGGTCCTCTATCCTACGAGCAGTACTTC
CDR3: CASSQGPLSYEQYF

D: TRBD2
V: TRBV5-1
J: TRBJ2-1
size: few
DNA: TGCGCCAGCAGCGTTAGACTAGCGGGAGAGCAGTTCTTC
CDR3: CASSVRLAGEQFF

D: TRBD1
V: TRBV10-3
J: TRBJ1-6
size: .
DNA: TGTGCCATCAAGGGACAGGGAAATTCACCCCTCCACTTT
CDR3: CAIKGQGNSPLHF

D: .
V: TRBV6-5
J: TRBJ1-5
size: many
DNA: TGTGCCAGCAGTCTTGAGGAAGGACAGCCCCAGCATTTT
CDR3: CASSLEEGQPQHF

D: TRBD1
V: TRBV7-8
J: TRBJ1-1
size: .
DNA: TGTGCCAGCAGCTTACCGCGACAGGGGATGGGAGTCCAAAGCACTGAAGCTTTCTTT
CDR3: CASSLPRQGMGVQSTEAFF

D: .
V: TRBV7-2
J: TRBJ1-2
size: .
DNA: TGTGCCAGCAGCTTAGATCCTCATCTCGGCAGGGCGGATGGCTACACCTTC
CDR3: CASSLDPHLGRADGYTF

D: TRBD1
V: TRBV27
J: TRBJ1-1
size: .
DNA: TGTGCCAGCAGCTCACCCAGACAGGGCCGGTACACTGAAGCTTTCTTT
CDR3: CASSSPRQGRYTEAFF

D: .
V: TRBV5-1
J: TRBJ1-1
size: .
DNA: TGCGCCAGCACCCTGGGGGGGTCGGGGAACACTGAAGCTTTCTTT
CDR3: CASTLGGSGNTEAFF

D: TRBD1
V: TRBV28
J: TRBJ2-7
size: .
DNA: TGTGCCAGCAGTGGGGGACAGGACTACGAGCAGTACTTC
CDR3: CASSGGQDYEQYF

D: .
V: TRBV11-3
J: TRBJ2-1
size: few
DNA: TGTGCCAGCAGCCCAGGACAGCCAATGTACAATGAGCAGTTCTTC
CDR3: CASSPGQPMYNEQFF

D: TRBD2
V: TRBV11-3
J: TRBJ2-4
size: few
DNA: TGTGCCAGCAGCCCTTTAGCGGGAGTGTCAGACATTCAGTACTTC
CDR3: CASSPLAGVSDIQYF

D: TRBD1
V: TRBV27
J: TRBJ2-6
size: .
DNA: TGTGCCAGCAATCCCGGACAGGGGGCCCCTGGGGCCAACGTCCTGACTTTC
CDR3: CASNPGQGAPGANVLTF

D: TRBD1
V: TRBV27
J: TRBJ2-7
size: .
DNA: TGTGCCAGCAGTTTACTCGGGACAGCCTACGAGCAGTACTTC
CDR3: CASSLLGTAYEQYF

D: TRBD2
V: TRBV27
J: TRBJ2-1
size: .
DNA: TGTGCCAGCAGTTTCCTACTAGCGGGAGGGCCCAATGAGCAGTTCTTC
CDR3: CASSFLLAGGPNEQFF